Presented here are 28 T cell receptor beta chains from one specimen sequenced in a study of vaccination effects on CD4 cells after COVID-19. Viral peptide pool expansion of antigen-specific CD4+ T cells preceded sequencing in the ViraFEST assay. Subsequent to a culture period of roughly 11 days, CD4+ T cells were isolated. The individual was infected with SARS-CoV-2 between March and December 2020, as confirmed by PCR. Antigens for these TCRs are unknown. Generated by immunoSEQ multiplex PCR, the TCRdb table keeps only in-frame clones and is missing some. This table has 55,000 or so clones, more than 75% appearing once. The sequenced sample was CD4+ T cells from PBMCs cultured with HIV peptides, obtained before COVID-19 vaccination. Indicated subset: HIV-1 Nef peptide pool negative control/reference culture. Every receptor here comes from a human donor who had a prior SARS-CoV-2 infection.

The chain joins TRBV5-1 to TRBJ2-5; TRBD1 aligns across 7 bases. V shed 2 bases and J 1 base; nucleotides not matched to a gene: 2. Germline loops: CDR1 SGHRS, CDR2 YFSETQ. The CDR3 totals 14 residues. CDR3 residues: CASSFRDSQETQYF. CDR3 sequence (DNA): TGCGCCAGCAGCTTCCGGGACAGCCAAGAGACCCAGTACTTC. Full variable domain (missing parts from reference TRBV5-1 and TRBJ2-5): KAGVTQTPRYLIKTRGQQVTLSCSPISGHRSVSWYQQTPGQGLQFLFEYFSETQRNKGNFPGRFSGRQFSNSRSEMNVSTLELGDSALYLCASSFRDSQETQYFGPGTRLLVL.

This clone was detected a few times. The chain recombines TRBV5-5 with TRBJ2-7; no definite D call. V lost 1 base and J lost 3, with 8 bases in between. Germline loops: CDR1 SGHKS, CDR2 YYEKEE (reference sequence). This CDR3 spans 13 amino acids. The CDR3 spells CASSLYGFYEQYF. CDR3 DNA: TGTGCCAGCAGCTTGTATGGGTTCTACGAGCAGTACTTC.

This chain uses TRBV5-4 with TRBJ2-5, with TRBD1 matching over 7 bases. CDR1 is SGHNT and CDR2 is YYREEE in the germline V gene (reference sequence). There are 15 residues in the CDR3. V was pared by 4 bases and J by 9 bases, with 15 bases of the junction left unmatched. In DNA form, the CDR3 reads TGTGCCAGCAGCATCAGACAGGGTATAGGGGCAGCCCAGTACTTC. Translation: CASSIRQGIGAAQYF. Together with reference TRBV5-4 and TRBJ2-5, the CDR3 gives the full variable domain: ETGVTQSPTHLIKTRGQQVTLRCSSQSGHNTVSWYQQALGQGPQFIFQYYREEENGRGNFPPRFSGLQFPNYSSELNVNALELDDSALYLCASSIRQGIGAAQYFGPGTRLLVL.

The chain recombines TRBV29-1 with TRBJ2-7; D is unresolved. Germline V gene lookup returns CDR1 SQVTM and CDR2 ANQGSEA. The CDR3 sequence is 11 residues long. The ends were cut back, 7 bases at V and 5 bases at J, with 12 bases in the middle. The CDR3 DNA is TGCAGCGCCGGACGCCGGGACGAGCAGTACTTC. Encoded protein: CSAGRRDEQYF.

V and J are TRBV7-9 and TRBJ2-7, with 9 bases lining up with TRBD1. This CDR3 is 15 amino acids long. Germline loops: CDR1 SEHNR, CDR2 FQNEAQ (reference sequence). Unmatched junction bases numbered 8, after V lost 3 bases and J lost 5 bases. CDR3 in amino acids: CASSFPGTGNNEQYF. In DNA, the CDR3 is TGTGCCAGCAGCTTTCCTGGGACAGGGAACAACGAGCAGTACTTC.

The chain combines TRBV2 with TRBJ2-7, with D perhaps being TRBD1 or TRBD2 (6 bases each). This CDR3 region has 13 residues. The V end lost 7 bases, the J end lost 0 bases, and 10 bases lay between the germline ends. Germline CDR1 is SNHLY and CDR2 is FYNNEI. CDR3 loop: CASIGGTSYEQYF. The CDR3 bases are TGTGCCAGCATAGGGGGGACCTCCTACGAGCAGTACTTC.

V is TRBV6-2 or TRBV6-3 and J is TRBJ2-1; TRBD1 matches 9 bases. CDR3 length equals 16 residues. Germline V gene data show CDR1 as MNHEY and CDR2 as SVGEGT. The ends lost 6 bases at V and 1 base at J; junction bases unmatched: 7. For the CDR3, the DNA is TGTGCCAGCAGCTCCATTGGGACAGGGTCCTACAATGAGCAGTTCTTC. Translation gives CASSSIGTGSYNEQFF.

Points on this clone: The junction shows a germline mismatch at one end, possibly a read error. The CDR3 sequence is CASSPQDYMTF. CDR3 DNA: TGTGCCAGCAGTCCTCAAGATTATATGACCTTT. The rearrangement uses TRBV6-6 and TRBJ1-5; D gene uncertain. The CDR3 loop spans 11 amino acids. Germline CDR1 is MNHNY and CDR2 is SVGAGI (reference sequence).

The chain is built from TRBV2 and TRBJ2-1; 12 nucleotides match TRBD2. The ends lost 7 bases at V and 5 bases at J; junction bases unmatched: 30. Germline V gene data show CDR1 as SNHLY and CDR2 as FYNNEI. The CDR3 sequence is 23 residues long. The CDR3 region has the DNA TGTGCCAGCAACCCAAGGGGTCTAGCGGGAGGGGACTACCGGGCCCAGGTCCACAATGAGCAGTTCTTC. Its protein is CASNPRGLAGGDYRAQVHNEQFF. Supplemented by reference TRBV2 and TRBJ2-1, the full variable domain reads EPEVTQTPSHQVTQMGQEVILRCVPISNHLYFYWYRQILGQKVEFLVSFYNNEISEKSEIFDDQFSVERPDGSNFTLKIRSTKLEDSAMYFCASNPRGLAGGDYRAQVHNEQFFGPGTRLTVL.

The chain is built from TRBV7-2 and TRBJ1-5; tentatively, D is TRBD1 (6 bases). V lost 3 bases to trimming and J lost 9 bases, with 15 bases between them. This CDR3 contains 14 residues. Germline lookup yields CDR1 SGHTA and CDR2 FQGNSA. CDR3 DNA: TGTGCCAGCAGCTTCAAAGGGGGGCGCGTGCCCCAGCATTTT. It yields the protein CASSFKGGRVPQHF.

The chain uses TRBV19 and TRBJ1-1; tentatively, D is TRBD1 (6 bases). The CDR3 has 13 residues. The V end lost 4 bases, the J end lost 7 bases, and 13 bases lay between the germline ends. The germline CDR1 and CDR2 sequences are LNHDA and SQIVND (reference sequence). In DNA form, the CDR3 reads TGTGCCAGTAGTAGACAGGACAGAAATGAAGCTTTCTTT. Translated: CASSRQDRNEAFF.

V and J are TRBV3-1 (or the pseudogene TRBV3-2) and TRBJ1-4; 7 nucleotides align to TRBD1. V was pared by 4 bases and J by 8 bases, with 10 bases of the junction left unmatched. The CDR3 is 15 residues long. CDR1 and CDR2 (germline): LGHDT, YNNKEL (reference sequence). CDR3 nucleotide sequence: TGTGCCAGCAGCCTTCGACAGGGCGGGGGGGAAAAACTGTTTTTT. Translating gives CASSLRQGGGEKLFF.

The chain recombines TRBV6-2 or TRBV6-3 with TRBJ1-2, with no clear D. Between the trimmed V and J ends, which lost 6 bases and 4 bases, there was a span of 9 bases. CDR3 length equals 12 residues. From germline, CDR1 is MNHEY and CDR2 SVGEGT. CDR3 residues: CASSRAGYGYTF. In DNA, the CDR3 is TGTGCCAGCAGCCGGGCCGGCTATGGCTACACCTTC.

This chain uses TRBV24-1 with TRBJ2-5; 9 nucleotides line up with TRBD1. This CDR3 has 13 residues. Unmatched junction bases numbered 2, after V lost 5 bases and J lost 5 bases. The germline gives CDR1 KGHDR, CDR2 SFDVKD. CDR3 sequence (DNA): TGTGCCACCAGTGCAGGGACAGGGGAGACCCAGTACTTC. This gives the protein CATSAGTGETQYF.

V gene TRBV3-1 (or the pseudogene TRBV3-2) combines with J gene TRBJ2-5, with D possibly TRBD2 on 7 matching bases. Trimming took off 4 bases at V and 0 bases at J, with 18 bases between the two ends. Germline V gives CDR1 LGHDT, CDR2 YNNKEL (reference sequence). The length of the CDR3 is 17 residues. Here the CDR3 reads CASSPRWGRGNQETQYF. DNA of the CDR3: TGTGCCAGCAGCCCCCGGTGGGGGCGGGGGAACCAAGAGACCCAGTACTTC.

In this sample, this clone turned up once. The V gene is TRBV7-2, the J gene TRBJ2-2, with 15 bases aligning to TRBD2. CDR3 size: 18 residues. Germline CDR1 reads SGHTA; CDR2 reads FQGNSA. After removal of 6 bases from V and 7 bases from J, the junction contained 12 bases not matched to a gene. The CDR3 region is CASSPGGLAGGRGGELFF. The DNA for the CDR3 is TGTGCCAGCAGTCCTGGGGGACTAGCGGGGGGCCGAGGCGGGGAGCTGTTTTTT.

The chain links TRBV2 to TRBJ2-7; D remains ambiguous. The CDR3 has 11 amino acids. V was shortened by 6 bases and J by 5 bases, with 8 bases between the two germline ends. From germline, CDR1 is SNHLY and CDR2 FYNNEI. CDR3 sequence reads: CASSVVDEQYF. CDR3 nucleotides: TGTGCCAGCAGCGTCGTCGACGAGCAGTACTTC.

The rearrangement joins TRBV24-1 to TRBJ1-2, with TRBD1 identical over 11 bases. Per the germline V gene, CDR1 is KGHDR and CDR2 is SFDVKD. The CDR3 is 15 amino acids. Trimming cost V 3 bases and J 7 bases; bases outside gene matches: 6. CDR3 sequence: CATSDPDRGRGGYTF. CDR3 DNA sequence: TGTGCCACCAGTGATCCGGACAGGGGGCGCGGTGGCTACACCTTC.

There are a few counts of this clone. This chain links TRBV2 with TRBJ1-6; 8 bases match TRBD1. The V gene's germline CDR1 is SNHLY and CDR2 FYNNEI. J was trimmed by 10 bases and V by 6 bases; bases with no gene match: 5. CDR3 length: 13 residues. Here the CDR3 DNA reads TGTGCCAGCAGGCTGACAGGGGAATCACCCCTCCACTTT. The encoded protein is CASRLTGESPLHF.

This chain joins TRBV18 and TRBJ2-5; 9 bases match TRBD1. Germline loops: CDR1 KGHSH, CDR2 LQKENI. The CDR3 runs 15 residues. V gave up 3 bases and J gave up 5 bases; unmatched junction bases: 7. CDR3 in amino acids: CASSPTGGGLETQYF. The CDR3 coding sequence is TGTGCCAGCTCACCTACAGGGGGCGGATTGGAGACCCAGTACTTC.

The CDR3 coding sequence is TGTGCCAGCAGACCGGGACAGGGTACTCTAGCGGGGGGTTTAGATACGCAGTATTTT. Protein product: CASRPGQGTLAGGLDTQYF. The chain carries TRBV27 and TRBJ2-3; 11 bases are shared with TRBD2. This CDR3 spans 19 amino acids. V was pared by 6 bases and J by 5 bases, with 19 bases of the junction left unmatched. Germline assignment: CDR1 MNHEY and CDR2 SMNVEV (reference sequence).

The chain combines TRBV6-5 with TRBJ1-1; possible D gene TRBD1, 5 bases. V lost 6 bases to trimming and J lost 4 bases, with 18 bases between them. The germline V gene has CDR1 MNHEY and CDR2 SVGAGI. The CDR3 runs 15 residues. CDR3 DNA sequence: TGTGCCAGCAGGCCCGGGACCGCCATGGCCACTGAAGCTTTCTTT. This gives the protein CASRPGTAMATEAFF.

The chain uses TRBV2 and TRBJ1-2, with D possibly being TRBD1 (5 bases). Germline V gene sequence: CDR1 SNHLY, CDR2 FYNNEI. This CDR3 has 14 amino acids. The germline V and J ends were trimmed by 2 bases and 5 bases, with 12 bases remaining between them. This CDR3 reads CASSELRGGYGYTF. CDR3 bases: TGTGCCAGCAGTGAATTGAGGGGAGGATATGGCTACACCTTC.

The chain employs TRBV9 and TRBJ1-2; TRBD1 matches 7 bases. V lost 3 bases and J lost 4; bases outside the gene matches: 12. The CDR3 is made up of 16 amino acids. Germline V gene data show CDR1 as SGDLS and CDR2 as YYNGEE. The CDR3 nucleotides read TGTGCCAGCAGCGCTCAAACCGAGACAGGGCCCTATGGCTACACCTTC. It is translated as CASSAQTETGPYGYTF.

The rearrangement links TRBV5-4 to TRBJ2-1, with 7 positions matching TRBD2. This CDR3 is 15 amino acids long. V lost 3 bases to trimming and J lost 10 bases; unmatched junction nucleotides: 13. Germline values: CDR1 SGHNT, CDR2 YYREEE (reference sequence). The CDR3 region is CASSSGSSRGDEQFF. Written as DNA, the CDR3 is TGTGCCAGCAGCTCGGGGTCTTCACGGGGGGACGAGCAGTTCTTC.

The chain joins TRBV7-8 to TRBJ2-7; D tentatively reads TRBD1 or TRBD2 (6 bases each). V dropped 5 bases and J dropped 6 bases, with 20 bases sitting between them. The CDR3 is made up of 15 amino acids. The germline gives CDR1 SGHVS, CDR2 FQNEAQ. The CDR3 region has the DNA TGTGCCAGCAGCACCGGTAATCCGGGGGCGAGCGAGCAGTACTTC. It yields the protein CASSTGNPGASEQYF.

The V call is TRBV9, the J call TRBJ2-3, with D uncertain. V lost 4 bases and J 0 bases, leaving 6 bases between the germline ends. Germline V gene data show CDR1 as SGDLS and CDR2 as YYNGEE. The CDR3 totals 13 residues. This CDR3 reads CASSYASTDTQYF. Here the CDR3 DNA reads TGTGCCAGCAGCTACGCGAGCACAGATACGCAGTATTTT.

The CDR3 sequence: CASSLATGRTEAFF. CDR3 nucleotide sequence: TGTGCCAGCAGCTTGGCGACAGGGAGGACTGAAGCTTTCTTT. This rearrangement joins TRBV5-6 to TRBJ1-1, with 7 nucleotides matching TRBD1. This CDR3 has 14 amino acids. Germline-derived CDR1 and CDR2 are SGHDT and YYEEEE. Germline trimming cut 0 bases from V and 5 bases from J; bases unmatched to any gene: 4.